This is a list of T cell receptor beta chains from one sample in a study of blood T cell repertoires in COVID-19. Sequencing was performed with immunoSEQ multiplex PCR; in TCRdb, only in-frame clones are kept and a portion is missing. Of 100,000 to 120,000 clones listed, just over 75% are singletons. Material: peripheral blood. These receptors originate from a woman older than 75 with acute or convalescent COVID-19. CDR3s include the opening cysteine and the closing phenylalanine or tryptophan. The D gene is left open where the match is weak. For some rows the clone size is stated as once, few or many, or as a class when expanded; others skip it.

j_gene	v_gene	abundance	d_gene	CDR3nt	CDR3aa
TRBJ2-5	TRBV24-1	.	.	TGTGCCACCAGTGATTTAGGGGGTGTGGGCCAAGAGACCCAGTACTTC	CATSDLGGVGQETQYF
TRBJ2-5	TRBV5-1	once	TRBD1	TGCGCCAGCAGCCCTGTAGTAGACAGGGGCCAAGAGACCCAGTACTTC	CASSPVVDRGQETQYF
TRBJ1-2	TRBV14	.	.	TGTGCCAGCAGCCAAGAAACAACAGACTATTGTGGCTACACCTTC	CASSQETTDYCGYTF
TRBJ1-5	TRBV30	.	.	TGTGCCTGGACCCAGAAACAGGGCAATCAGCCCCAGCATTTT	CAWTQKQGNQPQHF
TRBJ2-3	TRBV5-1	.	TRBD1	TGCGCCAGCAGCTTGGAGGGACAGGGACGGGCAGATACGCAGTATTTT	CASSLEGQGRADTQYF
TRBJ2-7	TRBV11-2	.	.	TGTGCCAGCAGCGCGACCAGGGCACGCTCCTACGAGCAGTACTTC	CASSATRARSYEQYF
TRBJ2-7	TRBV12-3/TRBV12-4	.	.	TGTGCCAGCAAGAGTAGCGGCTACGAGCAGTACTTC	CASKSSGYEQYF
TRBJ2-1	TRBV3-1/TRBV3-2	.	.	TGTGCCAGCAGCCAAATAATCAATGAGCAGTTCTTC	CASSQIINEQFF
TRBJ1-6	TRBV7-9	.	TRBD1	TGTGCCAGCAGCTTAAACCCCGGACAGGGATCCCATTCACCCCTCCACTTT	CASSLNPGQGSHSPLHF
TRBJ2-5	TRBV4-1	.	.	TGCGCCAGCAGCCTTCAGGGATTTGCGGAGACCCAGTACTTC	CASSLQGFAETQYF
TRBJ1-1	TRBV29-1	.	TRBD1	TGCAGCGTTGAAGGACAGGGTGGGACTGAAGCTTTCTTT	CSVEGQGGTEAFF
TRBJ1-2	TRBV2	.	.	TGTGCCAGCAGAGAGACAGGCGGGCGCGGCTACACCTTC	CASRETGGRGYTF
TRBJ1-1	TRBV23-1	.	TRBD1	TGCGCCAGCAGTCAATCGATAGGGACAGGGAGAGACACTGAAGCTTTCTTT	CASSQSIGTGRDTEAFF
TRBJ1-2	TRBV27	.	.	TGTGCCAGCAGTATAGGGCAGGGTTACGGCTACACCTTC	CASSIGQGYGYTF
TRBJ2-1	TRBV24-1	.	TRBD2	TGTGCCACCAGTGATTTCTCCAGCGGGAGTTTCTATGAGCAGTTCTTC	CATSDFSSGSFYEQFF
TRBJ2-6	TRBV4-1	.	.	TGCGCCAGCAGGGACAGCTCTGGGGCCAACGTCCTGACTTTC	CASRDSSGANVLTF
TRBJ2-3	TRBV3-1/TRBV3-2	.	.	TGTGCCAGCAGCAGCCCGCCGGATACGCAGTATTTT	CASSSPPDTQYF
TRBJ1-6	TRBV5-1	many	TRBD1	TGCGCCAGCAGCGCCCAGGGGGGTGATTCACCCCTCCACTTT	CASSAQGGDSPLHF
TRBJ2-1	TRBV5-1	.	TRBD2	TGCGCCAGTCATAGCGGGGGCTCCTACAATGAGCAGTTCTTC	CASHSGGSYNEQFF
TRBJ2-2	TRBV18	.	.	TGTGCCAGCTCACCAGGTACAACCGGGGAGCTGTTTTTT	CASSPGTTGELFF
TRBJ2-2	TRBV18	few	.	TGTGCCAGCTCGGACCAGGGGACGGTGGCAATAGGGGAGCTGTTTTTT	CASSDQGTVAIGELFF
TRBJ1-2	TRBV7-9	.	TRBD1	TGTGCCAGCAGCGGCTCAGGGGGCGGCGTGGATGGCTACACCTTC	CASSGSGGGVDGYTF
TRBJ1-6	TRBV11-1	few	TRBD1	TGTGCCAGCAGCGCCGGACAGGGGGCAAATAATTCACCCCTCCACTTT	CASSAGQGANNSPLHF
TRBJ2-7	TRBV15	.	.	TGTGCCACCAGCAGAGATCCTACGGGTTACGAGCAGTACTTC	CATSRDPTGYEQYF
TRBJ2-1	TRBV18	.	.	TGTGCCAGCTCACCGCTAGCGAACCGCTACAATGAGCAGTTCTTC	CASSPLANRYNEQFF
TRBJ2-3	TRBV5-1	.	.	TGCGCCAGCAGCTTGGGACAGTCACTCACAGATACGCAGTGTTTT	CASSLGQSLTDTQCF
TRBJ2-7	TRBV2	.	.	TGTGCCAGCGAAAAAGGGGTATCCTACGAGCAGTACTTC	CASEKGVSYEQYF
TRBJ2-5	TRBV5-8	.	.	TGTGCCAGCAGCCCTGGTCAGGGTGAAGAGACCCAGTACTTC	CASSPGQGEETQYF
TRBJ1-3	TRBV11-2	.	.	TGTGCCAGCAGCCCGGGACACTTGGGAGGAAACACCATATATTTT	CASSPGHLGGNTIYF
TRBJ1-4	TRBV19	.	TRBD1	TGTGCCAGTAGGCCCCAGGGGGGAGTATCCGCAACTAATGAAAAACTGTTTTTT	CASRPQGGVSATNEKLFF
TRBJ2-4	TRBV28	.	TRBD2	TGTGCCAGCAGTTCCCCGCCTAGCGGGAGTTCGAACATTCAGTACTTC	CASSSPPSGSSNIQYF
TRBJ2-7	TRBV5-1	many	.	TGCGCCAGCAGCGGGGAGGACTACGAGCAGTACTTC	CASSGEDYEQYF
TRBJ1-4	TRBV5-1	.	TRBD1	TGCGCCAGCAGCAGGGACAGAGATGAAAAACTGTTTTTT	CASSRDRDEKLFF
TRBJ2-3	TRBV4-2	once	.	TGTGCCAGCAGCCAAGGACAGACGAGGACAGATACGCAGTATTTT	CASSQGQTRTDTQYF
TRBJ2-3	TRBV11-2	.	.	TGTGCCAGCAGCTACCTGACTAGCACAGATACGCAGTATTTT	CASSYLTSTDTQYF
TRBJ2-2	TRBV4-3	.	.	TGCGCCAGCAGCAACGGCGCTAGCATTGACACCGGGGAGCTGTTTTTT	CASSNGASIDTGELFF
TRBJ1-3	TRBV28	few	.	TGTGCCAGCAGTCCCCTACCTGGAAACACCATATATTTT	CASSPLPGNTIYF
TRBJ1-2	TRBV5-6	once	TRBD1	TGTGCCAGCAGCCGTGACAGGGGCTATGGCTACACCTTC	CASSRDRGYGYTF
TRBJ1-1	TRBV9	.	TRBD1	TGTGCCAGCAGCTCGGGACAGGGGCGGATGAACACTGAAGCTTTCTTT	CASSSGQGRMNTEAFF
TRBJ1-5	TRBV19	few	.	TGTGCCAGTAGTATAGAACCTATGCGGCCCCAGCATTTT	CASSIEPMRPQHF
TRBJ1-1	TRBV9	.	.	TGTGCCAGCAGCTCCCACGAGGCCACTGAAGCTTTCTTT	CASSSHEATEAFF
TRBJ1-5	TRBV27	few	.	TGTGCCAGCAGTGCGGGGACCGATCGAAGCAATCAGCCCCAGCATTTT	CASSAGTDRSNQPQHF
TRBJ1-2	TRBV6-1	few	TRBD1	TGTGCCAGCAGTGAGGACAGGGCACGCGGCTACACCTTC	CASSEDRARGYTF
TRBJ1-5	TRBV28	.	.	TGTGCCAGCAGTTCCGCGGCGTCGCCCCAGCATTTT	CASSSAASPQHF
TRBJ2-3	TRBV30	.	TRBD2	TGTGCCTGCCTCGGGACTAGCGGGACCACAGATACGCAGTATTTT	CACLGTSGTTDTQYF
TRBJ2-1	TRBV6-5	.	.	TGTGCCAGCACCTCCCTTAATGAGCAGTTCTTC	CASTSLNEQFF
TRBJ1-2	TRBV6-1	.	TRBD1	TGTGCCAGCAGTGATGTTGGACAGGGACGTGAGGGCTACACCTTC	CASSDVGQGREGYTF
TRBJ2-7	TRBV25-1	.	TRBD1	TGTGCCAGCAGAGGACAGGCCTCCTACGAGCAGTACTTC	CASRGQASYEQYF
TRBJ1-4	TRBV28	.	.	TGTGCCAGCAGTTTATATGGGCAATCGACTGAAAAACTGTTTTTT	CASSLYGQSTEKLFF
TRBJ1-1	TRBV9	.	TRBD1	TGTGCCAGCAGTTGGGGACAGGGGGCCACTGAAGCTTTCTTT	CASSWGQGATEAFF
TRBJ2-5	TRBV21-1	.	.	TGTGCCAGCAGCAAATTCGTCTTCTCGGGGGGAGAGACCCAGTACTTC	CASSKFVFSGGETQYF
TRBJ2-1	TRBV6-4	.	.	TGTGCCAGCAGTGACTTCGCGGGACACAATGAGCAGTTCTTC	CASSDFAGHNEQFF
TRBJ2-1	TRBV7-3	.	.	TGTGCCAGCAGCTACCTCGGGAGCGAGTACAATGAGCAGTTCTTC	CASSYLGSEYNEQFF